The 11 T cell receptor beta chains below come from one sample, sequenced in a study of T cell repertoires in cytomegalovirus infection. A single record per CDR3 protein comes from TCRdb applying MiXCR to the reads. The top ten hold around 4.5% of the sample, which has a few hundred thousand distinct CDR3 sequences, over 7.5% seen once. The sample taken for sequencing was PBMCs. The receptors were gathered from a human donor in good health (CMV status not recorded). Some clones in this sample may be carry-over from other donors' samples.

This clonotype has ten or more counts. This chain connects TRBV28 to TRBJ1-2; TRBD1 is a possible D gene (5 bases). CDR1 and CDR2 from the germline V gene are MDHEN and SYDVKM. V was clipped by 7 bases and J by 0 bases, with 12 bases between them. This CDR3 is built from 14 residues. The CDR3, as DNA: TGTGCCAGCACCGGGGGGGGAACTAACTATGGCTACACCTTC. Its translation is CASTGGGTNYGYTF.

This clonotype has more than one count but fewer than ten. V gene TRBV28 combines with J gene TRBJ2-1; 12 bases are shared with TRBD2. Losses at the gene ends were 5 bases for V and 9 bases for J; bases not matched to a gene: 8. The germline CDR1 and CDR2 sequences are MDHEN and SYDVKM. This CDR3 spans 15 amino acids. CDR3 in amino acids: CASSLTSGSIGEQFF. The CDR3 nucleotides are TGTGCCAGCAGTCTGACTAGCGGGAGTATCGGTGAGCAGTTCTTC.

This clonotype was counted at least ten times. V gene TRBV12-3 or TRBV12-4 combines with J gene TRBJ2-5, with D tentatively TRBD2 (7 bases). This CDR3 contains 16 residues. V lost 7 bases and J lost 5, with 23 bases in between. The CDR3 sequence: CASIPPGGRVMETQYF. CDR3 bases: TGTGCCAGCATCCCTCCCGGGGGGCGAGTTATGGAGACCCAGTACTTC.

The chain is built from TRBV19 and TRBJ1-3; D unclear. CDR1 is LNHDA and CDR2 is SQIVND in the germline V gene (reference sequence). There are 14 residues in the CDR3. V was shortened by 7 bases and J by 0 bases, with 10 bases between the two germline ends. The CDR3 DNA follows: TGTGCCAGTAACCCGGGCCCCTCTGGAAACACCATATATTTT. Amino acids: CASNPGPSGNTIYF.

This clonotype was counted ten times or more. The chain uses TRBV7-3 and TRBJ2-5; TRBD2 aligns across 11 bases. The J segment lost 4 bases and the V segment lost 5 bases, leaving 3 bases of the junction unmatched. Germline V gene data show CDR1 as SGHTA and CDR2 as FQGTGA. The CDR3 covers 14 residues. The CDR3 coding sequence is TGTGCCAGCAGCCCAGGACTAGCGGGAGAGACCCAGTACTTC. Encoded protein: CASSPGLAGETQYF. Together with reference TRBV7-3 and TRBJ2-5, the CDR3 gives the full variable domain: GAGVSQTPSNKVTEKGKYVELRCDPISGHTALYWYRQSLGQGPEFLIYFQGTGAADDSGLPNDRFFAVRPEGSVSTLKIQRTERGDSAVYLCASSPGLAGETQYFGPGTRLLVL.

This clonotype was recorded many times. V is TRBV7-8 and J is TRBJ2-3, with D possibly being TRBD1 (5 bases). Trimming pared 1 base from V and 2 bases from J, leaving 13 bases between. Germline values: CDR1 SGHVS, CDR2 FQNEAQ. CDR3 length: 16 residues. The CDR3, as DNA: TGTGCCAGCAGCTTAGGAGTGGGGCTAGACACAGATACGCAGTATTTT. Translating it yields CASSLGVGLDTDTQYF.

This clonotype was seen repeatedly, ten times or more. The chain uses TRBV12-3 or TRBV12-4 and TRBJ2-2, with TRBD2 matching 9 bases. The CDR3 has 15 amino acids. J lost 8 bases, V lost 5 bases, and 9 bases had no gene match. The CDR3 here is CASSRLAATKGELFF. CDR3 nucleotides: TGTGCCAGCAGTCGACTAGCGGCAACGAAAGGGGAGCTGTTTTTT.

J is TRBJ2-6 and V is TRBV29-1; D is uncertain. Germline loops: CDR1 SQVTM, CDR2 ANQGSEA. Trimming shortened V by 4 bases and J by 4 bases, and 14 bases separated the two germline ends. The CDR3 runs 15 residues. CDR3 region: CSVVVGNRGANVLTF. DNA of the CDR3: TGCAGCGTTGTCGTTGGCAATCGGGGGGCCAACGTCCTGACTTTC.

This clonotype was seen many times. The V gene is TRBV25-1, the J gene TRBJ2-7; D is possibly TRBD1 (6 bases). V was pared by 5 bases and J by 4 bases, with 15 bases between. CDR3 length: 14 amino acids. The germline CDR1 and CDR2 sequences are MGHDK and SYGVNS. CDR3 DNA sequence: TGTGCCAGCAGTCTGGGGGCCCGGATATACGAGCAGTACTTC. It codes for CASSLGARIYEQYF.

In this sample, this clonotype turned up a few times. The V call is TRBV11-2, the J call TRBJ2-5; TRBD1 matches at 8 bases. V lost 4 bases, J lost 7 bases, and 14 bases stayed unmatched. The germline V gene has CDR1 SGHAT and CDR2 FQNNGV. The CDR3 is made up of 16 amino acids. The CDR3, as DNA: TGTGCCAGCAGCTCCCCCGGGACAGGTGACTTTATGACCCAGTACTTC. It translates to CASSSPGTGDFMTQYF. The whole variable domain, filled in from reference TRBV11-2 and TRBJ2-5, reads EAGVAQSPRYKIIEKRQSVAFWCNPISGHATLYWYQQILGQGPKLLIQFQNNGVVDDSQLPKDRFSAERLKGVDSTLKIQPAKLEDSAVYLCASSSPGTGDFMTQYFGPGTRLLVL.

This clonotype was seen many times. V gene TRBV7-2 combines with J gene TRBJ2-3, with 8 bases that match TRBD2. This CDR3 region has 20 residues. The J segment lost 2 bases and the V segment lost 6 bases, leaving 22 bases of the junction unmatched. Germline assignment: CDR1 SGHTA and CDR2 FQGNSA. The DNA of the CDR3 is TGTGCCAGCAGTTACCGGGGAAGCGGGGGAATAGGAACAAACACAGATACGCAGTATTTT. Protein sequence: CASSYRGSGGIGTNTDTQYF. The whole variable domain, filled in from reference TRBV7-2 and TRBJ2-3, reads GAGVSQSPSNKVTEKGKDVELRCDPISGHTALYWYRQSLGQGLEFLIYFQGNSAPDKSGLPSDRFSAERTGGSVSTLTIQRTQQEDSAVYLCASSYRGSGGIGTNTDTQYFGPGTRLTVL.